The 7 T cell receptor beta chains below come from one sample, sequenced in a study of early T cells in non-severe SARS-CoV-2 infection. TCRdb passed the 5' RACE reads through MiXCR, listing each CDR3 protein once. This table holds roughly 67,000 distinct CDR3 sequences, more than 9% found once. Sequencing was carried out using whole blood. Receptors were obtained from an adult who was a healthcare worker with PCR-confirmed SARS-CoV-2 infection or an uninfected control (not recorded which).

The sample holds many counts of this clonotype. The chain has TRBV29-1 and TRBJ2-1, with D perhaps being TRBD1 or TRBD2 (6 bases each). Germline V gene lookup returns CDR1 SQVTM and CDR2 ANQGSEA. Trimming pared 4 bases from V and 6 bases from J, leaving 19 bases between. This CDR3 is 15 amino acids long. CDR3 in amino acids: CSVAGATGHGNEQFF. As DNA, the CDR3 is TGCAGCGTTGCGGGGGCGACAGGTCACGGCAATGAGCAGTTCTTC.

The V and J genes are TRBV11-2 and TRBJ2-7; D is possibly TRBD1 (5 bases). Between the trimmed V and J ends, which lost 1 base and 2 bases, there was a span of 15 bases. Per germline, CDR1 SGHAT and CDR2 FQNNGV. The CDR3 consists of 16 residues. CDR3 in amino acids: CASSLAPVTGTYEQYF. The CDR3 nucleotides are TGTGCCAGCAGCTTAGCCCCGGTCACAGGTACCTACGAGCAGTACTTC.

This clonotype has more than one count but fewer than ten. The CDR3 DNA reads as TGTGCCACCAGCCCGGGACTAGCGGGCCCTGGGGCCAACGTCCTGACTTTC. Translating gives CATSPGLAGPGANVLTF. This chain links TRBV15 with TRBJ2-6; 12 bases match TRBD2. The CDR3 is 17 residues long. V dropped 5 bases and J dropped 2; count of bases not matched to a gene: 4. Germline V gene lookup returns CDR1 LNHNV and CDR2 YYDKDF (reference sequence).

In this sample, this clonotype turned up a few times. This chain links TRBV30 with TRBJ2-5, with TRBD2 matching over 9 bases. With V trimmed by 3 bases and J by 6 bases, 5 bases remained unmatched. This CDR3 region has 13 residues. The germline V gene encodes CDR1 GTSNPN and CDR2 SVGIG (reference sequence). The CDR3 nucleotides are TGTGCCTGGAGCGAGACTAGCGGAAAGACCCAGTACTTC. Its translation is CAWSETSGKTQYF. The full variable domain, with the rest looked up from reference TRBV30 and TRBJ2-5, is SQTIHQWPATLVQPVGSPLSLECTVEGTSNPNLYWYRQAAGRGLQLLFYSVGIGQISSEVPQNLSASRPQDRQFILSSKKLLLSDSGFYLCAWSETSGKTQYFGPGTRLLVL.

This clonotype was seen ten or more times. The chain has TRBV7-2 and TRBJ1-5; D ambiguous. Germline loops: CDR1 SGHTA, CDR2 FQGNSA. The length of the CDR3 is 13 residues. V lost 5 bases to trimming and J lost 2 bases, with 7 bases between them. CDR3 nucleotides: TGTGCCAGCAGCCAACGGGGCAATCAGCCCCAGCATTTT. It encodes CASSQRGNQPQHF.

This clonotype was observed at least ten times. The CDR3, as DNA: TGTGCCACCGTCACAGGAGGATCCTTCTTGGGGCACCAGCCCCAGCATTTT. This sequence encodes CATVTGGSFLGHQPQHF. The chain couples TRBV6-2 or TRBV6-3 to TRBJ1-5, with TRBD1 as a possible D gene (5 bases). This CDR3 spans 17 amino acids. In germline, CDR1 is MNHEY, CDR2 SVGEGT. Trimming cost V 10 bases and J 7 bases, with 29 bases left between them.

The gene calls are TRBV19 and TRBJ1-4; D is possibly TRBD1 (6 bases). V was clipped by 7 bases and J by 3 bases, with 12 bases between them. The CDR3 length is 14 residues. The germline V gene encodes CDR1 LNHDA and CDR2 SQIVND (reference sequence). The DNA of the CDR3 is TGTGCCAGTACGGGGGGCGCAGCTAATGAAAAACTGTTTTTT. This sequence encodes CASTGGAANEKLFF.